This passage covers 18 T cell receptor beta chains from one sample sequenced in a study of shared clonotypes between healthy human individuals. TCRdb keeps only in-frame clones here, not all; method: immunoSEQ multiplex PCR. The data show 600,000 to 800,000 clones, with over 60% seen just once and more than 1.5% held by the top ten. Sequencing input: memory CD4+ T cells sorted from blood. Documented subset: CD45RA-negative fraction. The receptors shown here come from a woman in her thirties in good health.

In this sample, this clone turned up a few times. This chain joins TRBV4-1 and TRBJ2-5; the D gene is possibly TRBD2 (5 bases). V lost 0 bases, J lost 7 bases, and 15 bases lay in between. In germline, CDR1 is MGHRA, CDR2 YSYEKL. This CDR3 has 15 amino acids. As DNA, the CDR3 is TGCGCCAGCAGCCAAGAATGGGAGCGCCCACGGACCCAGTACTTC. Residues: CASSQEWERPRTQYF.

The chain couples TRBV28 to TRBJ1-1, with a possible D match to TRBD1 (6 bases). CDR1 and CDR2 (germline): MDHEN, SYDVKM. This CDR3 region has 11 residues. V was clipped by 8 bases and J by 3 bases, with 7 bases between them. CDR3 sequence reads: CASHRDTEAFF. CDR3 DNA: TGTGCCAGCCACAGGGACACTGAAGCTTTCTTT. Complete variable domain (other parts from reference TRBV28 and TRBJ1-1): DVKVTQSSRYLVKRTGEKVFLECVQDMDHENMFWYRQDPGLGLRLIYFSYDVKMKEKGDIPEGYSVSREKKERFSLILESASTNQTSMYLCASHRDTEAFFGQGTRLTVV.

This clone was counted a few times. V gene TRBV11-2 combines with J gene TRBJ2-6; D uncertain. In germline, CDR1 is SGHAT, CDR2 FQNNGV. V lost 1 base and J 8 bases, leaving 12 bases between the germline ends. The length of the CDR3 is 15 residues. The CDR3 DNA reads TGTGCCAGCAGCTTAGTAAAGAAAACCTCCAACGTCCTGACTTTC. It specifies CASSLVKKTSNVLTF.

With regard to this clone: Germline is not matched at one junction end, which may reflect a read error. V is TRBV28 and J is TRBJ2-7; 8 bases agree with TRBD1. The CDR3 consists of 14 residues. Looked up from germline, CDR1 is MDHEN and CDR2 is SYDVKM. The CDR3 region is CASSLFPETGEVLF. CDR3 bases: TGTGCCAGCAGCCTTTTCCCCGAGACAGGGGAGGTTTTGTTC.

This clone turned up a few times. V usage is TRBV2 and J usage is TRBJ2-1; 7 bases are shared with TRBD2. In germline, CDR1 is SNHLY, CDR2 FYNNEI. Germline trimming cut 2 bases from V and 9 bases from J; bases unmatched to any gene: 7. The CDR3 spans 14 residues. For the CDR3, the DNA is TGTGCCAGCAGTGAAATAGCGGGCCGGGGTGAGCAGTTCTTC. It is translated as CASSEIAGRGEQFF.

V and J are TRBV29-1 and TRBJ2-3, with 12 bases matching TRBD2. The V segment lost 5 bases and the J segment 2 bases; nucleotides outside the gene matches: 2. CDR3 length: 14 residues. CDR1 and CDR2 (germline): SQVTM, ANQGSEA. In DNA, the CDR3 is TGCAGCGTTCGGACTAGCGGGAACACAGATACGCAGTATTTT. This gives the protein CSVRTSGNTDTQYF.

The chain uses TRBV28 and TRBJ1-2, with D possibly matching TRBD1 (5 bases). The CDR3 is 14 amino acids. The germline gives CDR1 MDHEN, CDR2 SYDVKM. The V end lost 1 base, the J end lost 2 bases, and 8 bases lay between the germline ends. The DNA of the CDR3 is TGTGCCAGCAGTTTATTAGGGGAGAACTATGGCTACACCTTC. This encodes CASSLLGENYGYTF.

This clone was detected only once. The chain combines TRBV19 with TRBJ1-2; 10 positions agree with TRBD1. Germline CDR1 is LNHDA and CDR2 is SQIVND (reference sequence). Trimming cost V 7 bases and J 3 bases; bases outside gene matches: 5. The CDR3 extends over 14 amino acids. The DNA for the CDR3 is TGTGCCAGTACAGGACAGGGGGTAGACTATGGCTACACCTTC. Its protein product is CASTGQGVDYGYTF.

V usage is TRBV27 and J usage is TRBJ2-7; 8 nucleotides agree with TRBD1. CDR3 length equals 15 residues. The germline V gene has CDR1 MNHEY and CDR2 SMNVEV (reference sequence). After removal of 3 bases from V and 4 bases from J, the junction contained 8 bases not matched to a gene. CDR3 coding DNA: TGTGCCAGCAGTTTTTCCGGACAGGGTTCATACGAGCAGTACTTC. This codes for CASSFSGQGSYEQYF.

The rearrangement links TRBV28 to TRBJ2-5; 7 nucleotides line up with TRBD1. Trimming at V came to 8 bases and at J to 3 bases, leaving 12 bases not matched to a gene. From germline, CDR1 is MDHEN and CDR2 SYDVKM. The CDR3 extends over 15 amino acids. In DNA form, the CDR3 reads TGTGCCAGCGCGAACTGGGACAGCCGAAAAGAGACCCAGTACTTC. The encoded protein is CASANWDSRKETQYF.

This clone showed up just once. Additional DNA sequences in this sample encode the identical CDR3. This chain connects TRBV15 to TRBJ2-3, with TRBD2 matching over 7 bases. The CDR3 consists of 15 residues. V lost 2 bases to trimming and J lost 0 bases; unmatched junction nucleotides: 2. Germline-derived CDR1 and CDR2 are LNHNV and YYDKDF (reference sequence). CDR3 DNA: TGTGCCACCAGCAGATCTAGCGGTAGCACAGATACGCAGTATTTT. Encoded protein: CATSRSSGSTDTQYF.

The V call is TRBV4-1, the J call TRBJ1-2; 10 bases fit TRBD1. V dropped 1 base and J dropped 6; count of bases not matched to a gene: 8. The CDR3 consists of 16 residues. The germline gives CDR1 MGHRA, CDR2 YSYEKL. Written as DNA, the CDR3 is TGCGCCAGCAGCCAAGGACAGGGGGCCCGATGGGATGGCTACACCTTC. Amino acid sequence: CASSQGQGARWDGYTF.

The rearrangement joins TRBV5-1 to TRBJ2-7, with D possibly TRBD1 on 6 matching bases. Germline CDR1 reads SGHRS; CDR2 reads YFSETQ. This CDR3 is built from 16 residues. With 4 bases removed from V and 1 base from J, the gap between germline ends came to 18 bases. The CDR3 DNA reads TGCGCCAGCAGCACAGGGTCAGGGGCTAGATCCTACGAGCAGTACTTC. This gives the protein CASSTGSGARSYEQYF.

CDR3 DNA: TGTGCCAGCAGTCGCGAGCAGTACTTC. This codes for CASSREQYF. The chain combines TRBV27 with TRBJ2-7; no definite D call. With 5 bases removed from V and 6 bases from J, the gap between germline ends came to 2 bases. Germline-derived CDR1 and CDR2 are MNHEY and SMNVEV (reference sequence). The CDR3 runs 9 residues.

The rearrangement uses TRBV30 and TRBJ1-5; TRBD1 might be the D (5 bases). Trimming took 3 bases from V and 7 from J, leaving 13 bases between them. This CDR3 is 13 amino acids long. CDR1 is GTSNPN, CDR2 SVGIG, per germline (reference sequence). The CDR3 bases are TGTGCCTGGAGCGGAGGGGAAATACAGCCCCAGCATTTT. Translated: CAWSGGEIQPQHF. The variable domain in full, with the rest retrieved from reference TRBV30 and TRBJ1-5, is SQTIHQWPATLVQPVGSPLSLECTVEGTSNPNLYWYRQAAGRGLQLLFYSVGIGQISSEVPQNLSASRPQDRQFILSSKKLLLSDSGFYLCAWSGGEIQPQHFGDGTRLSIL.

The J gene is TRBJ2-7, the V gene TRBV11-2; D may be TRBD2 (5 bases). Trimming removed 4 bases from V and 4 bases from J, with 20 bases in between. The CDR3 runs to 16 residues. Germline loops: CDR1 SGHAT, CDR2 FQNNGV. Here the CDR3 reads CASSSSAMAGGYEQYF. For the CDR3, the DNA is TGTGCCAGCAGCTCCTCAGCGATGGCGGGCGGGTACGAGCAGTACTTC.

The gene calls are TRBV11-3 and TRBJ2-7, with a possible D match to TRBD2 (6 bases). The CDR3 runs to 14 residues. Trimming stripped 6 bases from V and 2 bases from J, with 14 bases between. Germline V CDR1 and CDR2: SGHNT, YENEEA. CDR3 amino acids: CASRSGTPPYEQYF. The CDR3 DNA is TGTGCCAGCAGGTCCGGGACTCCACCCTACGAGCAGTACTTC.

The chain carries TRBV9 and TRBJ2-2, with D possibly TRBD2 on 5 matching bases. The CDR3 is 15 amino acids. Germline V lookup: CDR1 SGDLS, CDR2 YYNGEE. The V end was cut by 0 bases, the J end by 3 bases, with 9 bases between. CDR3 region: CASSVAAEYTGELFF. DNA for the CDR3: TGTGCCAGCAGCGTAGCAGCGGAGTACACCGGGGAGCTGTTTTTT.